This entry is about one T cell receptor beta chain. Its antigen is unknown. TCRdb called the reads again in MiXCR, with one record for every CDR3 protein. The sample records roughly 640,000 distinct CDR3 sequences, more than 20% being singletons. The sample belongs to a study of T cell repertoires in cytomegalovirus infection. Study-level information: Evidence of both CMV infection and a matching HLA type came from public TCR beta signatures.

Whole-study findings and limits: HLA-C-restricted CMV clonotypes gave the most frequent clonotype in two of eight donors.

Input material: CD8+ T cells from PBMCs. The sequence came from a human donor in good health (CMV status not recorded). Some clones in this sample may be carry-over from other donors' samples.

CDR3 nucleotides: TGCGCCAGCAGCCAAGGAGACAGTAGCAATCAGCCCCAGCATTTT. This gives the protein CASSQGDSSNQPQHF. The gene calls are TRBV4-1 and TRBJ1-5, with a weak D call TRBD1 (5 bases). CDR3 length: 15 residues. The germline V gene has CDR1 MGHRA and CDR2 YSYEKL. Between the trimmed V and J ends, which lost 1 base and 0 bases, there was a span of 7 bases.